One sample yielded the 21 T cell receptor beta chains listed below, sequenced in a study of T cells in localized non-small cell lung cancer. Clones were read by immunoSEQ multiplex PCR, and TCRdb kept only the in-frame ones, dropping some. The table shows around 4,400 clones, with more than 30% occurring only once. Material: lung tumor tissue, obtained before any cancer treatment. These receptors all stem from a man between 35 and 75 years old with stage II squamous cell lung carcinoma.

CDR3 region: CASRASAADTQYF. The CDR3 DNA follows: TGTGCCAGCAGGGCCTCGGCGGCAGATACGCAGTATTTT. The chain joins TRBV6-8 to TRBJ2-3, with unresolved D. The V end lost 6 bases, the J end lost 4 bases, and 11 bases lay between the germline ends. Germline CDR1 is MNHGY and CDR2 is SAAAGT. CDR3 length: 13 amino acids.

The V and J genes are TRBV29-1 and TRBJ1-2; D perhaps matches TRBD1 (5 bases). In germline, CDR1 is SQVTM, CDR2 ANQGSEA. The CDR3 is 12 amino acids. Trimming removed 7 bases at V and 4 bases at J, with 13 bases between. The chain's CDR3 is CSAGTVGYGYTF. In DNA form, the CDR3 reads TGCAGCGCAGGGACGGTGGGCTATGGCTACACCTTC.

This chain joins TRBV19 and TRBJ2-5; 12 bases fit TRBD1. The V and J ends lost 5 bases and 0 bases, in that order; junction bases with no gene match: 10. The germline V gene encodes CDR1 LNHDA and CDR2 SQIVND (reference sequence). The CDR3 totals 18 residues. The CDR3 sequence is CASSPRDRGLKYQETQYF. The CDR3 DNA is TGTGCCAGTAGTCCCCGGGACAGGGGGCTCAAGTACCAAGAGACCCAGTACTTC.

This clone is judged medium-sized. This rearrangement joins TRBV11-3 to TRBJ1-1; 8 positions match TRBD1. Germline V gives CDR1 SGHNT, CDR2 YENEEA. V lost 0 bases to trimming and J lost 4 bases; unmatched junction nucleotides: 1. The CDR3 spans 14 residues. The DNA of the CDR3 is TGTGCCAGCAGCTTAGACAGGGGGCTCACTGAAGCTTTCTTT. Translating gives CASSLDRGLTEAFF.

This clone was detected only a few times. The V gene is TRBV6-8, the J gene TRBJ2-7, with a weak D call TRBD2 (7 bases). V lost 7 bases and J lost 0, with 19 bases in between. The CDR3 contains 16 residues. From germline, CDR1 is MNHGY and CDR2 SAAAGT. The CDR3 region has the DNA TGTGCCAGCACCCTGGGGGGGCCCAATTACTCCTACGAGCAGTACTTC. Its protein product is CASTLGGPNYSYEQYF.

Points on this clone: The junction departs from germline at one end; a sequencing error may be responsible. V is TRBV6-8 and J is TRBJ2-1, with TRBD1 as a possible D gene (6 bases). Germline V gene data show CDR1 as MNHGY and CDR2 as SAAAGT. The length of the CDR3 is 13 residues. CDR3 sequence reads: CAISDYQGPEQFF. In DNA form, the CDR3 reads TGTGCCATCAGTGACTACCAGGGGCCTGAGCAGTTCTTC.

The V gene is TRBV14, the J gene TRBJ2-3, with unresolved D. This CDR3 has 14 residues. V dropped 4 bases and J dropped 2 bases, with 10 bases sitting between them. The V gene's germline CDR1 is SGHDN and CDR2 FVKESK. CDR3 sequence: CASSLRIATDTQYF. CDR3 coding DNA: TGTGCCAGCAGCCTCCGGATTGCCACAGATACGCAGTATTTT.

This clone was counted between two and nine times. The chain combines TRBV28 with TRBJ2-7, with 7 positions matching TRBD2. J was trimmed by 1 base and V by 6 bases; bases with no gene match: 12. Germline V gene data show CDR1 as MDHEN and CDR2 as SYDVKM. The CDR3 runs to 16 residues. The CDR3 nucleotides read TGTGCCAGCAGCACCCTCCTAGCGGCTCCATCCTACGAGCAGTACTTC. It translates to CASSTLLAAPSYEQYF.

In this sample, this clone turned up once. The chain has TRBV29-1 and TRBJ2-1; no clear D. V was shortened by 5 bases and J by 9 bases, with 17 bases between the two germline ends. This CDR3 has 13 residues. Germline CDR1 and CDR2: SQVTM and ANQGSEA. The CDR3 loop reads CSVSSSGGLEQFF. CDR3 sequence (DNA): TGCAGCGTTTCTTCTAGTGGTGGGCTTGAGCAGTTCTTC.

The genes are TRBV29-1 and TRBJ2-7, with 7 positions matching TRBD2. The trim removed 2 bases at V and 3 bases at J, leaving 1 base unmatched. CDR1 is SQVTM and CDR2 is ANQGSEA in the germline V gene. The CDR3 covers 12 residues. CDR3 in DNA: TGCAGCGTTGAACGCGGGGGCTACGAGCAGTACTTC. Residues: CSVERGGYEQYF.

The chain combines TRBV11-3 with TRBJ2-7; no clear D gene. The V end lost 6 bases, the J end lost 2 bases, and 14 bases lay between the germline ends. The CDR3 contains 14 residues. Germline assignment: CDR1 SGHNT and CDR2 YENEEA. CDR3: CASSDRVDTYEQYF. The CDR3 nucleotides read TGTGCCAGCAGTGATAGGGTAGATACCTACGAGCAGTACTTC.

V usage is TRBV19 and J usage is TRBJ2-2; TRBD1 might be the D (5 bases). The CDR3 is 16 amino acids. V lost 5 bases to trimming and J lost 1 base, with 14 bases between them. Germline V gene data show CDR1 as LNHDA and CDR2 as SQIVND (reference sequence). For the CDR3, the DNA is TGTGCCAGTAGTCTTGCAGGGCGGAGGAACACCGGGGAGCTGTTTTTT. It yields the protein CASSLAGRRNTGELFF.

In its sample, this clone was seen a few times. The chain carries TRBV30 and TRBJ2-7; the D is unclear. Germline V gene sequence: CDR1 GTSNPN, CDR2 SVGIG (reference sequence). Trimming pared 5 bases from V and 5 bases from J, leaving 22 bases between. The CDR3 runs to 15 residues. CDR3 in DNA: TGTGCCTGGGGCGTCGGTCTAGAAAGGCCCCACGAGCAGTACTTC. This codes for CAWGVGLERPHEQYF.

The CDR3 DNA is TGTGCCAGCAGCAAGGGGACACGAGCATCCTCTGGGGCCAACGTCCTGACTTTC. Its translation: CASSKGTRASSGANVLTF. V and J are TRBV7-7 and TRBJ2-6, with D possibly being TRBD1 (6 bases). This CDR3 region has 18 residues. V lost 5 bases and J 0 bases, leaving 17 bases between the germline ends. Germline V gene data show CDR1 as SSHAT and CDR2 as FNYEAQ (reference sequence).

The CDR3 DNA reads TGTGCCAGCTCAACAGACATTACCGGGGAGCTGTTTTTT. Translation: CASSTDITGELFF. The chain links TRBV18 to TRBJ2-2; D call uncertain. CDR1 is KGHSH and CDR2 is LQKENI in the germline V gene. The CDR3 is made up of 13 amino acids. Trimming removed 5 bases from V and 5 bases from J, with 9 bases in between.

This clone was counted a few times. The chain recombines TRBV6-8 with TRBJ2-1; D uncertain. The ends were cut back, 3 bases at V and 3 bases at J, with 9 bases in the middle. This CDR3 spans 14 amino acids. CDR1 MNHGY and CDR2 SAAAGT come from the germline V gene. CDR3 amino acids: CASSYKLSYNEQFF. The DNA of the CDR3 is TGTGCCAGCAGTTATAAGCTGAGCTACAATGAGCAGTTCTTC.

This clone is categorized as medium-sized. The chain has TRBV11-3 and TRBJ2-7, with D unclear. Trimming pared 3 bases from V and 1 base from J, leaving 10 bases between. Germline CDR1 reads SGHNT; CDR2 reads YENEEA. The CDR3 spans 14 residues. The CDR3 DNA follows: TGTGCCAGCAGCTTTTTCGTCAGTTCCTACGAGCAGTACTTC. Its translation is CASSFFVSSYEQYF.

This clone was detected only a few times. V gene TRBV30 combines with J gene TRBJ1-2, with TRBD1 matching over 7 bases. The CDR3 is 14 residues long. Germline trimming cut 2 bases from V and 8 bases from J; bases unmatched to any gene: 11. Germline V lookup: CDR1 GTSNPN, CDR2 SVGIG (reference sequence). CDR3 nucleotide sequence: TGTGCCTGGAGTACCCAAGGGGGCCTCTCCGGCTACACCTTC. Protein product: CAWSTQGGLSGYTF.

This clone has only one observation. This CDR3 is CASSKFGGRNEKLFF. The CDR3 DNA is TGTGCCAGTAGTAAATTCGGGGGTAGAAATGAAAAACTGTTTTTT. The V and J genes are TRBV19 and TRBJ1-4; D possibly corresponds to TRBD1 (5 bases). Trimming cost V 4 bases and J 5 bases, with 14 bases left between them. Germline CDR1 is LNHDA and CDR2 is SQIVND (reference sequence). The CDR3 totals 15 residues. The whole variable domain, filled in from reference TRBV19 and TRBJ1-4, reads DGGITQSPKYLFRKEGQNVTLSCEQNLNHDAMYWYRQDPGQGLRLIYYSQIVNDFQKGDIAEGYSVSREKKESFPLTVTSAQKNPTAFYLCASSKFGGRNEKLFFGSGTQLSVL.

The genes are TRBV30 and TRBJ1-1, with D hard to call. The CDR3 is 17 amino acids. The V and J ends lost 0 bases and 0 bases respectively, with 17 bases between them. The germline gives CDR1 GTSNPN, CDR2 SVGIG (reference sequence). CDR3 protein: CAWSVRIGWTMNTEAFF. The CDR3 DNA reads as TGTGCCTGGAGTGTTCGTATAGGGTGGACCATGAACACTGAAGCTTTCTTT.

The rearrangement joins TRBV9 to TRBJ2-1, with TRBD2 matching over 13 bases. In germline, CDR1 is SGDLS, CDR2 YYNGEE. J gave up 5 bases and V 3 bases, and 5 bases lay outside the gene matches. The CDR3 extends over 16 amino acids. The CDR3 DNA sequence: TGTGCCAGCAGCGCCGGACTAGCGGGAGTCGACAATGAGCAGTTCTTC. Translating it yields CASSAGLAGVDNEQFF.